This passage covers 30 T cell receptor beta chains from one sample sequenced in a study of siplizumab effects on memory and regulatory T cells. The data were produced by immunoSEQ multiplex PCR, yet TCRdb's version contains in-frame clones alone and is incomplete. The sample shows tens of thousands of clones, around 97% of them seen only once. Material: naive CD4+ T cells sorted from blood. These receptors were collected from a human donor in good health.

The CDR3 sequence is CAWSGGANEQYF. CDR3 DNA sequence: TGTGCCTGGAGTGGGGGGGCAAACGAGCAGTACTTC. The chain links TRBV30 to TRBJ2-7, with D perhaps given as TRBD1 or TRBD2 (6 bases each). CDR3 size: 12 residues. Trimming left V 1 base short and J 5 bases short, with 9 bases between. Germline V gene data show CDR1 as GTSNPN and CDR2 as SVGIG (reference sequence).

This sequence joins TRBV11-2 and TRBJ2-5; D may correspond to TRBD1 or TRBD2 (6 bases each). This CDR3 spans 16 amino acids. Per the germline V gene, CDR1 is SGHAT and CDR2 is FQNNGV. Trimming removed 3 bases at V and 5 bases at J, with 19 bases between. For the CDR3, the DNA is TGTGCCAGCAGCTTTATGGGGGGCAGTCTTCAGGAGACCCAGTACTTC. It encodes CASSFMGGSLQETQYF. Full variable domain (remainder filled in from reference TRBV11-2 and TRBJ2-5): EAGVAQSPRYKIIEKRQSVAFWCNPISGHATLYWYQQILGQGPKLLIQFQNNGVVDDSQLPKDRFSAERLKGVDSTLKIQPAKLEDSAVYLCASSFMGGSLQETQYFGPGTRLLVL.

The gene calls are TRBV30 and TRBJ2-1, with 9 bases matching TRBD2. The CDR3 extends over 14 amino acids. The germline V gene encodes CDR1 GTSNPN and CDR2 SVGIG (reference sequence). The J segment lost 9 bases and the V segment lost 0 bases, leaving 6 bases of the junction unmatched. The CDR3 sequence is CAWSVRGGAAEQFF. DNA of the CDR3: TGTGCCTGGAGTGTACGCGGGGGGGCGGCTGAGCAGTTCTTC.

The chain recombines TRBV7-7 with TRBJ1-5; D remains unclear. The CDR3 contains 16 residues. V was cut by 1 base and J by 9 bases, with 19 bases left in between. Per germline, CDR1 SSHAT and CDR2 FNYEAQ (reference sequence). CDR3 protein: CASSLGYVGSKRPQHF. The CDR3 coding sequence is TGTGCCAGCAGCTTAGGTTACGTCGGCAGTAAAAGGCCCCAGCATTTT.

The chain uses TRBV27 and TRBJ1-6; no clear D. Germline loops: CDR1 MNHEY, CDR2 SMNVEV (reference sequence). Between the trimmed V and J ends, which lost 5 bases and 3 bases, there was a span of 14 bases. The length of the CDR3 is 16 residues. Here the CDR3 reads CASSLTSAVYNSPLHF. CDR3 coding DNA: TGTGCCAGCAGTCTAACCTCCGCGGTCTATAATTCACCCCTCCACTTT.

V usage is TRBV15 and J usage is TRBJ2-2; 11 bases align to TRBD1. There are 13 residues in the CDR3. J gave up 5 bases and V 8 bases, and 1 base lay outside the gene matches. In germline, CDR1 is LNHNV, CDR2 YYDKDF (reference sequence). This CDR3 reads CATGTGGTGELFF. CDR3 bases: TGTGCCACCGGGACAGGGGGAACCGGGGAGCTGTTTTTT.

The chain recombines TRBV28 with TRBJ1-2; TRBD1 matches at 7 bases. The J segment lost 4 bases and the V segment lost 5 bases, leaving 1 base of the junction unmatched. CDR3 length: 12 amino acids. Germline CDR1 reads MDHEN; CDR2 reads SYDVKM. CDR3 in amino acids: CASSGTAYGYTF. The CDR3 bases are TGTGCCAGCAGTGGGACAGCCTATGGCTACACCTTC.

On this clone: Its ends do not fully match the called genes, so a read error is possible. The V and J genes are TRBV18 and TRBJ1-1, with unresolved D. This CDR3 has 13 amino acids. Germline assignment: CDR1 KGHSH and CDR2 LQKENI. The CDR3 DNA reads TGTGCCAGCCCACCAACGGGCGACACTGAAGCTTTCTTT. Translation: CASPPTGDTEAFF.

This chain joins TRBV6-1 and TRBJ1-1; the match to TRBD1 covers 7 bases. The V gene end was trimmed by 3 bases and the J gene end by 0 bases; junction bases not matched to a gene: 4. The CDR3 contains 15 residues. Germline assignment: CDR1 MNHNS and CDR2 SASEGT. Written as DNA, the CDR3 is TGTGCCAGCAGTGACAGGACAGGCCTGAACACTGAAGCTTTCTTT. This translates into CASSDRTGLNTEAFF.

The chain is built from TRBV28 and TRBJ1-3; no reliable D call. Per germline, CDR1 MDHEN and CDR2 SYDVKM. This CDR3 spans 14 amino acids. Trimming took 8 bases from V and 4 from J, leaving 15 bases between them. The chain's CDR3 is CASHDEELGNTIYF. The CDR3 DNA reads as TGTGCCAGCCACGACGAAGAATTGGGAAACACCATATATTTT.

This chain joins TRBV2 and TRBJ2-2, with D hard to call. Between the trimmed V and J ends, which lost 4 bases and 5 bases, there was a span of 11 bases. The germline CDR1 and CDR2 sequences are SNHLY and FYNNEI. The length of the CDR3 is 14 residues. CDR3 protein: CASSGVEATGELFF. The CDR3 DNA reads TGTGCCAGCAGTGGTGTAGAAGCGACCGGGGAGCTGTTTTTT.

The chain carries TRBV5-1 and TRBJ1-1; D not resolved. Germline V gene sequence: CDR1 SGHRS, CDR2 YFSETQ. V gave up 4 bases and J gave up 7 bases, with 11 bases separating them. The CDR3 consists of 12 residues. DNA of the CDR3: TGCGCCAGCAGCGACAAGGGCAATGAAGCTTTCTTT. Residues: CASSDKGNEAFF.

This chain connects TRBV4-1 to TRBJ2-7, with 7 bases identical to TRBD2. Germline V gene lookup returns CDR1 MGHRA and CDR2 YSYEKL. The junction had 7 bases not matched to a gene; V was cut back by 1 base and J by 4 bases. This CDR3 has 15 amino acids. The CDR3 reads CASSQVGGGRYEQYF. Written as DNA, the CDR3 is TGCGCCAGCAGCCAAGTGGGGGGGGGTAGGTACGAGCAGTACTTC.

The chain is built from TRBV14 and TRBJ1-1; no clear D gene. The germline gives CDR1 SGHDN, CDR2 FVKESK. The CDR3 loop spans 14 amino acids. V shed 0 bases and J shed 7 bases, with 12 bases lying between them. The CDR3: CASSQDYSGIEAFF. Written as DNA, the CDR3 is TGTGCCAGCAGCCAAGATTATTCGGGGATTGAAGCTTTCTTT.

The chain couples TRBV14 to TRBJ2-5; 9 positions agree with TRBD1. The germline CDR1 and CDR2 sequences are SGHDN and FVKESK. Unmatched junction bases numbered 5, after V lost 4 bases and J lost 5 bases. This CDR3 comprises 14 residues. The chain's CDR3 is CASSPRDREETQYF. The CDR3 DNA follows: TGTGCCAGCAGCCCCCGGGACAGGGAGGAGACCCAGTACTTC.

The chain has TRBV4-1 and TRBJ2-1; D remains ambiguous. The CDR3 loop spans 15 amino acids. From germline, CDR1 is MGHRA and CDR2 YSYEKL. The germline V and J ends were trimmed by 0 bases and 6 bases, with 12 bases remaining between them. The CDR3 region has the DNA TGCGCCAGCAGCCAAGAAGGAGCCTTACCCAATGAGCAGTTCTTC. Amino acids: CASSQEGALPNEQFF.

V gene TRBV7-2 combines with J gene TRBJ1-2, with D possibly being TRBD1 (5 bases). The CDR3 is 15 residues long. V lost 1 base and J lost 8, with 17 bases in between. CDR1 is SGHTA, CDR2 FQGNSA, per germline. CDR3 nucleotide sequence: TGTGCCAGCAGCTTAGTCCGGCAGGGCTTTGGGGGCTACACCTTC. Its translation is CASSLVRQGFGGYTF.

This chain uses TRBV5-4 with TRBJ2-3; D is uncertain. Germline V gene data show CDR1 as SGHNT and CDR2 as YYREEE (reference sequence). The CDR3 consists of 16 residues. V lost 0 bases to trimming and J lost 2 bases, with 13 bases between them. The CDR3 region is CASSLAQVRNTDTQYF. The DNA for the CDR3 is TGTGCCAGCAGCTTGGCTCAAGTCAGGAACACAGATACGCAGTATTTT.

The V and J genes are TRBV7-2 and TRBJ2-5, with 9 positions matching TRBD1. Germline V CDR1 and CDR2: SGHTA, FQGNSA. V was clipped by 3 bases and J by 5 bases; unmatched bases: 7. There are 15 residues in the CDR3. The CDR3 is CASSFASGTGETQYF. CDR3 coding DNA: TGTGCCAGCAGCTTCGCGTCCGGGACAGGGGAGACCCAGTACTTC.

The CDR3 nucleotides read TGCAGTGCCGACAGGTACAATGAGCAGTTCTTC. Translating gives CSADRYNEQFF. The chain joins TRBV20-1 to TRBJ2-1; D perhaps matches TRBD1 (6 bases). The CDR3 has 11 amino acids. Germline V gene data show CDR1 as DFQATT and CDR2 as SNEGSKA (reference sequence). The V gene lost 6 bases and the J gene lost 4 bases, with 7 bases spanning the gap.

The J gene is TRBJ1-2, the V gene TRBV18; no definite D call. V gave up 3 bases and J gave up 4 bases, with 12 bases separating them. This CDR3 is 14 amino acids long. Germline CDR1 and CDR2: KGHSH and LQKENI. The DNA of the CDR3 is TGTGCCAGCTCACCTCTACAGAGCACCTATGGCTACACCTTC. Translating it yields CASSPLQSTYGYTF.

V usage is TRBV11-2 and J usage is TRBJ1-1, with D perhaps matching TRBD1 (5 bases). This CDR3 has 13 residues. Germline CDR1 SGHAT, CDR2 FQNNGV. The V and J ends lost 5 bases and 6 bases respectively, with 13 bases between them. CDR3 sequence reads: CASSPSKGAEAFF. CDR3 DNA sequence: TGTGCCAGCAGCCCCTCAAAAGGGGCTGAAGCTTTCTTT.

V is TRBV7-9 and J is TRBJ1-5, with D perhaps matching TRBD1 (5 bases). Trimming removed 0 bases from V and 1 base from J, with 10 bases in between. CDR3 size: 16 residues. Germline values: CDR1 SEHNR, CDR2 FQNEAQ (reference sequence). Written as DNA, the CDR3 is TGTGCCAGCAGCTTAGCGAAGGGGCTGAGCAATCAGCCCCAGCATTTT. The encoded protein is CASSLAKGLSNQPQHF.

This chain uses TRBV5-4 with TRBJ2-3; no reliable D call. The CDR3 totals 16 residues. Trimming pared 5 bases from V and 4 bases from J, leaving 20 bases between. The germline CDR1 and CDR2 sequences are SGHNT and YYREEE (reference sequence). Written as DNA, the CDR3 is TGTGCCAGCAGACTTGATTTCGTGGCGTCCCCAGATACGCAGTATTTT. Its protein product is CASRLDFVASPDTQYF.

The CDR3 protein is CASLVGGTDTQYF. The CDR3 DNA is TGTGCCAGTCTAGTCGGGGGCACAGATACGCAGTATTTT. The V call is TRBV2, the J call TRBJ2-3, with a possible D match to TRBD2 (5 bases). This CDR3 has 13 residues. Trimming removed 9 bases at V and 1 base at J, with 11 bases between. The germline CDR1 and CDR2 sequences are SNHLY and FYNNEI.

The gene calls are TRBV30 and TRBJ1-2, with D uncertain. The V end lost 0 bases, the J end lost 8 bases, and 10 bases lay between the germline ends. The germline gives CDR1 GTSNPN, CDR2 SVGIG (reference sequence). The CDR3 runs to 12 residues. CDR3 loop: CAWSVQVGGYTF. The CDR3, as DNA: TGTGCCTGGAGTGTACAAGTGGGAGGCTACACCTTC.

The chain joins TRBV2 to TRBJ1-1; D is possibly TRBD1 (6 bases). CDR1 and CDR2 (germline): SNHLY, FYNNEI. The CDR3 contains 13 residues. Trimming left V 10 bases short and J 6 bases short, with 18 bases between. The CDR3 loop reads CATSSQGLAEAFF. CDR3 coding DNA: TGTGCCACCTCATCCCAGGGGCTGGCTGAAGCTTTCTTT.

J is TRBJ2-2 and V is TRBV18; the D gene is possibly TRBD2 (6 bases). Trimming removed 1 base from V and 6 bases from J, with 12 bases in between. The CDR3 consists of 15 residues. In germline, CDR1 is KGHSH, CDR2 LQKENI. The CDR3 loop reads CASSPQGGVPGELFF. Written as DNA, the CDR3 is TGTGCCAGCTCACCACAGGGAGGTGTCCCCGGGGAGCTGTTTTTT.

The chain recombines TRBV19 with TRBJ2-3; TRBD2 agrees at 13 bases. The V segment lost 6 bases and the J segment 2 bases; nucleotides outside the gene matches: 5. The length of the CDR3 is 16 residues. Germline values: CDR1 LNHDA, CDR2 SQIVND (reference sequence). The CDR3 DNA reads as TGTGCCAGTAGAAAGGGACTAGCGGGGACCACAGATACGCAGTATTTT. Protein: CASRKGLAGTTDTQYF.

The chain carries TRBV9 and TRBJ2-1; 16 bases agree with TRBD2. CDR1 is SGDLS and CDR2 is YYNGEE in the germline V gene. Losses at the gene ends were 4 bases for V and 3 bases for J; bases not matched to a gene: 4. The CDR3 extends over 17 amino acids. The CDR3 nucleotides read TGTGCCAGCAGCCCGGGACTAGCGGGGGGGGGCTACAATGAGCAGTTCTTC. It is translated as CASSPGLAGGGYNEQFF.